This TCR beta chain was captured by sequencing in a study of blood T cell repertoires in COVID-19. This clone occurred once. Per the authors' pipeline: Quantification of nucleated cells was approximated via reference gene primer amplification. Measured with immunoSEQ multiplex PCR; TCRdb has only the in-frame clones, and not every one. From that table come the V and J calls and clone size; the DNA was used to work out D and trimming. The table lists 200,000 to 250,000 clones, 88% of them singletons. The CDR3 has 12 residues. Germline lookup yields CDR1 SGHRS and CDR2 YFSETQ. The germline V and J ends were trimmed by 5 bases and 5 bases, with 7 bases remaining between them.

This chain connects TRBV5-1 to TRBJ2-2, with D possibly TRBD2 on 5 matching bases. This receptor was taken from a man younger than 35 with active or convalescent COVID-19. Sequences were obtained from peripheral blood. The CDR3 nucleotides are TGCGCCAGCAGTCCGGGGACCGGGGAGCTGTTTTTT. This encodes CASSPGTGELFF.